This is a list of T cell receptor beta chains from one sample in a study of cytomegalovirus exposure and HLA in healthy donors. The repertoire was sequenced with immunoSEQ multiplex PCR; TCRdb's copy has only in-frame clones and lacks some. The table includes 150,000 to 200,000 clones, roughly 90% detected once. The sequencing sample was made of PBMCs. The receptors shown here come from a girl less than two years old in good health and CMV-seronegative. The CDR3 runs from the conserved cysteine through the conserved F or W. A D gene is named only where the DNA matches it firmly. The size entry is marked missing in some rows and otherwise reads once, few, many or a size class.

>NA|NA|13|TRBV7-8|TRBJ1-2
CASSLGTSYGYTF
TGTGCCAGCAGCTTAGGGACAAGCTATGGCTACACCTTC
>NA|NA|14|TRBV4-1|TRBJ2-7
CASSHLQGDYEQYF
TGCGCCAGCAGCCACCTACAGGGAGACTACGAGCAGTACTTC
>TRBD2|NA|14|TRBV7-9|TRBJ2-7
CASSLEGTSYEQYF
TGTGCCAGCAGCTTAGAAGGGACTAGCTACGAGCAGTACTTC
>NA|few|15|TRBV4-3|TRBJ2-4
CASSEGAVAKNIQYF
TGCGCCAGTAGTGAAGGGGCGGTAGCCAAAAACATTCAGTACTTC
>NA|NA|12|TRBV15|TRBJ2-1
CATIGPSNEQFF
TGTGCCACCATTGGGCCCTCTAATGAGCAGTTCTTC
>NA|NA|15|TRBV19|TRBJ1-5
CASSITRTGNQPQHF
TGTGCCAGTAGTATAACCCGAACAGGCAATCAGCCCCAGCATTTT
>NA|NA|14|TRBV29-1|TRBJ2-1
CSVVQAPSYNEQFF
TGCAGCGTGGTACAGGCCCCCTCCTACAATGAGCAGTTCTTC
>TRBD1|once|15|TRBV5-5|TRBJ2-7
CASSLEVTGVYEQYF
TGTGCCAGCAGCTTGGAAGTGACAGGGGTCTACGAGCAGTACTTC
>TRBD2|NA|15|TRBV13|TRBJ2-7
CASSSKGLAEPEQYF
TGTGCCAGCAGCTCCAAAGGACTAGCGGAGCCCGAGCAGTACTTC
>NA|NA|14|TRBV10-1|TRBJ2-3
CASSTRGPGDTQYF
TGCGCCAGCTCAACGCGGGGGCCGGGGGATACGCAGTATTTT
>TRBD2|NA|15|TRBV6-5|TRBJ2-3
CASSPSGGRGDTQYF
TGTGCCAGCAGTCCTAGCGGGGGGCGGGGAGATACGCAGTATTTT
>TRBD1|NA|19|TRBV4-1|TRBJ1-2
CASSRQGPLIKDRVYGYTF
TGCGCCAGCAGCCGCCAAGGACCCCTGATTAAGGACAGGGTCTATGGCTACACCTTC
>NA|NA|16|TRBV4-1|TRBJ1-2
CASSQGATVPNYGYTF
TGCGCCAGCAGCCAAGGAGCTACAGTCCCTAACTATGGCTACACCTTC
>TRBD1|few|15|TRBV25-1|TRBJ1-2
CASSENRGTVSGYTF
TGTGCCAGCAGTGAAAATCGAGGGACAGTAAGTGGCTACACCTTC
>TRBD2|NA|17|TRBV18|TRBJ2-3
CASSPSRIAGSTDTQYF
TGTGCCAGCTCACCAAGTAGGATAGCGGGGTCAACAGATACGCAGTATTTT
>TRBD2|NA|20|TRBV4-1|TRBJ2-2
CASSHLPGLAGGPGTGELFF
TGCGCCAGCAGCCACCTACCGGGACTAGCGGGAGGGCCGGGCACCGGGGAGCTGTTTTTC
>NA|NA|18|TRBV2|TRBJ1-6
CASSEAERGIGVRSPLHF
TGTGCCAGCAGTGAAGCAGAGCGGGGCATAGGAGTTCGTTCACCCCTCCACTTT
>NA|NA|13|TRBV14|TRBJ1-2
CASSRQNGGGYTF
TGTGCCAGCAGCCGCCAGAATGGAGGGGGCTACACCTTC
>TRBD1|once|14|TRBV18|TRBJ1-2
CASSPGRGAYGYTF
TGTGCCAGCTCACCGGGCAGGGGGGCCTATGGCTACACCTTC
>TRBD1|NA|15|TRBV5-1|TRBJ2-2
CASSLTGVDTGELFF
TGCGCCAGCAGCTTAACAGGGGTGGACACCGGGGAGCTGTTTTTT
>TRBD1|NA|13|TRBV28|TRBJ1-2
CASSQQGLGGYTF
TGTGCCAGCAGTCAACAGGGGTTGGGGGGCTACACCTTC
>NA|NA|14|TRBV9|TRBJ2-2
CASSVEGVGGELFF
TGTGCCAGCAGCGTAGAGGGGGTCGGCGGGGAGCTGTTTTTT
>NA|NA|15|TRBV11-2|TRBJ1-2
CASSPTTGTYYGYTF
TGTGCCAGCAGCCCGACCACAGGGACCTACTATGGCTACACCTTC
>TRBD1|NA|15|TRBV7-6|TRBJ2-1
CASSRTGSPNDEQFF
TGTGCCAGCAGCCGGACAGGGTCCCCGAACGATGAGCAGTTCTTC
>NA|NA|13|TRBV25-1|TRBJ1-5
CASQGHSNQPQHF
TGTGCCTCCCAGGGACATAGCAATCAGCCCCAGCATTTT
>NA|NA|12|TRBV5-1|TRBJ1-2
CASSLGFSGYTF
TGCGCCAGCAGCCTCGGTTTTTCGGGCTACACCTTC
>NA|NA|13|TRBV9|TRBJ2-7
CASSGGPTYEQYF
TGTGCCAGCAGCGGGGGCCCCACCTACGAGCAGTACTTC
>TRBD2|NA|15|TRBV7-3|TRBJ2-7
CASSPGLASSYEQYF
TGTGCCAGCAGCCCGGGACTAGCGAGCTCCTACGAGCAGTACTTC
>NA|NA|16|TRBV5-1|TRBJ2-1
CASSFRGDLLHNEQFF
TGCGCCAGCAGCTTCAGGGGCGACCTTCTCCACAATGAGCAGTTCTTC
>NA|few|14|TRBV13|TRBJ1-6
CASSLRPRDSPLHF
TGTGCCAGCAGCTTACGGCCCAGGGATTCACCCCTCCACTTT
>NA|NA|14|TRBV27|TRBJ1-1
CASSLRGPNTEAFF
TGTGCCAGCAGTCTTAGGGGCCCTAACACTGAAGCTTTCTTT
>NA|few|15|TRBV6-5|TRBJ1-6
CASSYSLSYNSPLHF
TGTGCCAGCAGTTACTCTCTATCCTATAATTCACCCCTCCACTTT
>TRBD1|NA|11|TRBV6-5|TRBJ1-2
CAVRQGMGYTF
TGTGCCGTTCGACAGGGGATGGGCTACACCTTC
>TRBD2|NA|15|TRBV6-1|TRBJ2-5
CASSGLAGSQETQYF
TGTGCCAGCAGTGGGCTAGCGGGGAGCCAAGAGACCCAGTACTTC
>TRBD2|NA|17|TRBV5-4|TRBJ2-2
CASSPPTSGRYSGELFF
TGTGCCAGCAGCCCCCCGACTAGCGGGAGGTACTCCGGGGAGCTGTTTTTT
>NA|NA|12|TRBV5-8|TRBJ2-7
CASHSYAYEQYF
TGTGCCAGCCACAGCTATGCCTACGAGCAGTACTTC
>NA|NA|15|TRBV5-4|TRBJ1-2
CASSPSWTDNYGYTF
TGTGCCAGCAGCCCATCCTGGACAGACAACTATGGCTACACCTTC
>NA|NA|13|TRBV30|TRBJ2-1
CAGNKPAGNEQFF
TGTGCCGGAAACAAACCGGCGGGCAATGAGCAGTTCTTC
>TRBD1|NA|14|TRBV28|TRBJ1-5
CASSRRQGDQPQHF
TGTGCCAGCAGCCGTCGACAGGGAGATCAGCCCCAGCATTTT
>TRBD1|NA|16|TRBV15|TRBJ1-3
CATSSQGAVAGNTIYF
TGTGCCACCAGCTCCCAGGGGGCAGTTGCTGGAAACACCATATATTTT
>NA|NA|14|TRBV5-6|TRBJ2-3
CASSSPEIADTQYF
TGTGCCAGCAGTTCACCTGAGATAGCAGATACGCAGTATTTT
>TRBD1|NA|15|TRBV4-1|TRBJ1-2
CASRDRIQANYGYTF
TGCGCCAGTAGGGACAGAATACAAGCTAACTATGGCTACACCTTC
>TRBD2|NA|15|TRBV18|TRBJ2-1
CASSPTAGGANEQFF
TGTGCCAGCTCACCGACAGCGGGGGGAGCCAATGAGCAGTTCTTC
>NA|NA|15|TRBV7-9|TRBJ2-2
CASRRRDSSTGELFF
TGTGCCAGCAGACGCCGGGACTCATCCACCGGGGAGCTGTTTTTT
>TRBD2|NA|16|TRBV27|TRBJ2-3
CASSFLLAGATDTQYF
TGTGCCAGCAGCTTTTTACTAGCGGGAGCAACGGATACGCAGTATTTT
>NA|NA|18|TRBV11-3|TRBJ2-5
CASSSSWLLREEVETQYF
TGTGCCAGCAGCTCCAGTTGGCTTTTAAGGGAGGAGGTAGAGACCCAGTACTTC
>TRBD1|few|14|TRBV6-1|TRBJ1-4
CASSDGTGEDKLFF
TGTGCCAGCAGTGACGGGACAGGGGAAGACAAACTGTTTTTT
>TRBD2|NA|17|TRBV5-1|TRBJ2-3
CASSLRELAASTDTQYF
TGCGCCAGCAGCTTGCGCGAACTAGCGGCAAGCACAGATACGCAGTATTTT
>TRBD2|once|13|TRBV15|TRBJ2-7
CATSRDRGGIRYF
TGTGCCACCAGCAGAGATCGGGGGGGTATTCGGTACTTC
>NA|NA|16|TRBV7-2|TRBJ1-2
CASSLVPGAWNYGYTF
TGTGCCAGCAGCTTAGTTCCAGGGGCGTGGAACTATGGCTACACCTTC
>TRBD1|NA|16|TRBV27|TRBJ1-1
CASRRSQGAQSTEAFF
TGTGCCAGCAGGCGATCCCAGGGGGCCCAGAGCACTGAAGCTTTCTTT
>TRBD2|few|16|TRBV7-3|TRBJ2-1
CASSASGGAYYNEQFF
TGTGCCAGCAGCGCGAGCGGGGGGGCCTATTACAATGAGCAGTTCTTC
>NA|NA|19|TRBV19|TRBJ2-4
CASSILGSVPIGAKNIQYF
TGTGCCAGTAGTATTTTGGGTTCAGTCCCCATCGGGGCCAAAAACATTCAGTACTTC
>NA|NA|14|TRBV30|TRBJ2-2
CAWSVAVSTGELFF
TGTGCCTGGAGTGTAGCGGTTAGCACCGGGGAGCTGTTTTTT
>TRBD1|NA|16|TRBV9|TRBJ2-1
CASSVGGQGGYNEQFF
TGTGCCAGCAGCGTAGGGGGACAGGGTGGTTACAATGAGCAGTTCTTC
>NA|NA|13|TRBV29-1|TRBJ1-4
CSVVGGTNEKLFF
TGCAGCGTTGTCGGGGGAACTAATGAAAAACTGTTTTTT
>NA|NA|15|TRBV7-3|TRBJ2-7
CASSLTGTSFYEQYF
TGTGCCAGCAGCTTAACCGGGACAAGCTTCTACGAGCAGTACTTC
>NA|NA|15|TRBV4-2|TRBJ2-7
CASSQEGSARYEQYF
TGTGCCAGCAGCCAAGAAGGCAGCGCCCGCTACGAGCAGTACTTC
>NA|once|14|TRBV9|TRBJ2-5
CASSERADQETQYF
TGTGCCAGCAGCGAGCGAGCGGATCAAGAGACCCAGTACTTC
>NA|once|13|TRBV19|TRBJ2-5
CASSSLLVETQYF
TGTGCCAGTAGTTCACTATTGGTGGAGACCCAGTACTTC